These T cell receptor beta chains were read from a single sample in a study of blood T cells in healthy people across ages. Using its own MiXCR run on the 5' RACE reads, TCRdb lists one record per CDR3 protein. Of more than 650,000 distinct CDR3 sequences in the sample, roughly 25% were seen once. The data were also submitted as part of a second study, on T cells of mothers and their children.

The sample taken for sequencing was blood. These receptors were collected from a boy between 5 and 17 years old in good health. Each CDR3 is given with its conserved first and last residue. D genes are given only for firm matches. Some rows have no size entry. The others give once, few or many, or a class for an expanded clone.

v_gene	j_gene	d_gene	abundance	CDR3nt	CDR3aa
TRBV12-3/TRBV12-4	TRBJ2-1	TRBD1	few	TGTGCCAGCAAACGACAGGGGGCCCACAATGAGCAGTTCTTC	CASKRQGAHNEQFF
TRBV20-1	TRBJ2-7	TRBD2	few	TGCAGTGTTTCAAGCGGGATGAGCTCCTACGAGCAGTACTTC	CSVSSGMSSYEQYF
TRBV10-3	TRBJ2-1	NA	NA	TGTGCCACCACCCAGATCGTAACCGGGGGCAATGAGCAGTTCTTC	CATTQIVTGGNEQFF
TRBV11-1	TRBJ2-1	NA	few	TGTGCCAGCAGCTCCCCAAACCTAGCCCCTTACAATGAGCAGTTCTTC	CASSSPNLAPYNEQFF
TRBV13	TRBJ1-1	TRBD1	few	TGTGCCAGCAGCTTGGGGACAGTCGGAGGGACTGAAGCTTTCTTT	CASSLGTVGGTEAFF
TRBV18	TRBJ1-4	NA	few	TGTGCCAGCTCACGACAGACCATCGAAAAACTGTTTTTT	CASSRQTIEKLFF
TRBV6-5	TRBJ2-1	NA	NA	TGTGCCAGCAGTTACTCGAACCACAATGAGCAGTTCTTC	CASSYSNHNEQFF
TRBV7-2	TRBJ2-5	TRBD1	few	TGTGCCAGCAGCATCAGGGGGCAAGAGACCCAGTACTTC	CASSIRGQETQYF
TRBV29-1	TRBJ2-1	TRBD2	few	TGCAGCGTTGCGACTAGCGCTGAGCAGTTCTTC	CSVATSAEQFF
TRBV6-6	TRBJ1-3	NA	few	TGTGCCAGCAGTTACTCGATAGGGAGGGCTGGAAACACCATATATTTT	CASSYSIGRAGNTIYF
TRBV5-5	TRBJ2-2	NA	NA	TGTGCCAGCAGCTATCAGGGAGACACCGGGGAGCTGTTTTTT	CASSYQGDTGELFF
TRBV20-1	TRBJ2-7	TRBD2	many	TGCAGTGCCCCGACCACTAGCGGGGGGCCCTCCACCTACGAGCAGTACTTC	CSAPTTSGGPSTYEQYF
TRBV5-1	TRBJ2-5	NA	NA	TGCGCCAGCAGTTTCTCGGCGGCTCAAGAGACCCAGTACTTC	CASSFSAAQETQYF
TRBV10-3	TRBJ2-5	NA	NA	TGTGCCATCAGTGAGTCAGCAGGGGGAGGAGAGACCCAGTACTTC	CAISESAGGGETQYF
TRBV7-2	TRBJ1-6	NA	NA	TGTGCCAGCAGCTTCGCAGGCGGCAATTCACCCCTCCACTTT	CASSFAGGNSPLHF
TRBV28	TRBJ2-7	TRBD2	NA	TGTGCCAGCAGTTTCCTAGCGGGAGTAGAGCAGTACTTC	CASSFLAGVEQYF
TRBV9	TRBJ2-7	TRBD2	NA	TGTGCCAGCAGCGTAGGCGGACTAGATACCTACGAGCAGTACTTC	CASSVGGLDTYEQYF
TRBV30	TRBJ1-4	NA	few	TGTGCCTGGACCACCGGGGGGCTCCCTAATGAAAAACTGTTTTTT	CAWTTGGLPNEKLFF
TRBV20-1	TRBJ1-6	TRBD1	NA	TGCAGTGCACCGCGACAGGGAGGTTATTCACCCCTCCACTTT	CSAPRQGGYSPLHF
TRBV12-3/TRBV12-4	TRBJ2-5	NA	NA	TGTGCCAGCAGCGGGGAAAGAGAGACCCAGTACTTC	CASSGERETQYF
TRBV28	TRBJ2-1	NA	few	TGTGCCAGCAAACAGGGTCCTGAGCAGTTCTTC	CASKQGPEQFF
TRBV7-9	TRBJ1-6	NA	NA	TGTGCCAGCAGCTCCCGGGGGCAGGGGACGTATTCACCCCTCCACTTT	CASSSRGQGTYSPLHF
TRBV2	TRBJ1-2	NA	few	TGTGCCAGCAGCGACAGGCGCCGGCCCGGCTACACCTTC	CASSDRRRPGYTF
TRBV5-1	TRBJ2-7	TRBD1	NA	TGCGCCAGCAGCAGGGGACAGGGGCCTGACGAGCAGTACTTC	CASSRGQGPDEQYF
TRBV10-3	TRBJ1-5	NA	NA	TGTGCCATCAGTGAGAGTAGGGCGGGCAATCAGCCCCAGCATTTT	CAISESRAGNQPQHF
TRBV6-6	TRBJ1-1	NA	NA	TGTGCCAGCGGAGGATCCTTGAACACTGAAGCTTTCTTT	CASGGSLNTEAFF
TRBV20-1	TRBJ2-1	TRBD2	NA	TGCAGTGCCCGGACTAGCGGGGGCTATGAGCAGTTCTTC	CSARTSGGYEQFF
TRBV4-2	TRBJ2-7	NA	NA	TGTGCCAGCAGCCAAGGGGACCGCCAGGTCGACGAGCAGTACTTC	CASSQGDRQVDEQYF
TRBV4-1	TRBJ2-3	NA	few	TGCGCCAGCAGCCCTGTCAGTCCAGATACGCAGTATTTT	CASSPVSPDTQYF
TRBV12-3/TRBV12-4	TRBJ2-1	TRBD2	NA	TGTGCCAGCAGCGTGAGCGGGAGAGGACCTGCCGACCCCAATGAGCAGTTCTTC	CASSVSGRGPADPNEQFF
TRBV12-3/TRBV12-4	TRBJ1-4	NA	NA	TGTGCCAGCAGTCCACAACAGGGAATAAATGAAAAACTGTTTTTT	CASSPQQGINEKLFF
TRBV6-5	TRBJ2-7	NA	NA	TGTGCCAGCAGTTTAACCGGAACACTCTCCTACGAGCAGTACTTC	CASSLTGTLSYEQYF
TRBV20-1	TRBJ2-1	TRBD2	NA	TGCAGTGCTAACCTACCCCTGCTAGCGGGGGGCTCCTACAACGAGCAGTTCTTC	CSANLPLLAGGSYNEQFF
TRBV7-9	TRBJ2-2	NA	NA	TGTGCCAGCAGCCCCCGGGACTCCAACACCGGGGAGCTGTTTTTT	CASSPRDSNTGELFF
TRBV29-1	TRBJ1-6	NA	NA	TGCAGCGTTCGGAATGCTAGTAATTCACCCCTCCACTTT	CSVRNASNSPLHF
TRBV10-3	TRBJ2-2	TRBD1	NA	TGTACCATCAGTGAATATAGGGGGCGTAGCGGGGAGCTGTTTTTT	CTISEYRGRSGELFF
TRBV29-1	TRBJ2-7	NA	NA	TGCAGCGCTACCACTAGTTTGGGTGAGCAGTACTTC	CSATTSLGEQYF
TRBV11-2	TRBJ1-1	NA	few	TGTGCCAGCAGCATTTCGACAGCATCCTACACTGAAGCTTTCTTT	CASSISTASYTEAFF
TRBV4-2	TRBJ2-7	NA	NA	TGTGCCAACAGCCTTGGCGGTCGGCGCGAGCAGTACTTC	CANSLGGRREQYF
TRBV4-1	TRBJ2-5	NA	many	TGCGCCAGCAGCCAAGGGCGGTTGGAGACCCAGTACTTC	CASSQGRLETQYF
TRBV29-1	TRBJ1-2	NA	NA	TGCAGCGTTGACTACAGGATTCTCTATGGCTACACCTTC	CSVDYRILYGYTF
TRBV5-1	TRBJ2-7	TRBD1	few	TGCGCCAGCAGCTGGGGACAGGGGGCCCCTTCCGAGCAGTACTTC	CASSWGQGAPSEQYF
TRBV2	TRBJ2-3	TRBD2	NA	TGTGCCAGCAGTGAAGAGGCTAGCGGGGGGTTCACAGATACGCAGTATTTT	CASSEEASGGFTDTQYF
TRBV10-3	TRBJ2-1	TRBD2	few	TGTGCCATGTCTAGCGGGGGGGTATACAATGAGCAGTTCTTC	CAMSSGGVYNEQFF
TRBV24-1	TRBJ2-3	NA	NA	TGTGCCACCAGTGAGGAGGGTGGGGGCACAGATACGCAGTATTTT	CATSEEGGGTDTQYF
TRBV4-2	TRBJ1-5	NA	NA	TGTGCCAGCAGCCATAACGGGATTGGCAATCAGCCCCAGCATTTT	CASSHNGIGNQPQHF
TRBV5-1	TRBJ2-3	NA	NA	TGCGCCAGCAGCGCCGAAACAGATACGCAGTATTTT	CASSAETDTQYF
TRBV7-6	TRBJ2-5	NA	few	TGTGCCGGCAGCCCCACAGGGTCGGAGACCCAGTACTTC	CAGSPTGSETQYF
TRBV3-1	TRBJ1-4	NA	NA	TGTGCCAGCAGCCGCATTGGGGGTGAAAAACTGTTTTTT	CASSRIGGEKLFF
TRBV12-3/TRBV12-4	TRBJ2-7	NA	few	TGTGCCAGCAGCCTCCGGCCCGGGGACGGCTACGAGCAGTACTTC	CASSLRPGDGYEQYF
TRBV7-2	TRBJ1-5	NA	few	TGTGCCAGCAGCCCGGAGGGGGGGCAGCCCCAGCATTTT	CASSPEGGQPQHF
TRBV11-2	TRBJ2-6	NA	few	TGTGCCAGCAGCGCAATTGCTGCAGGGGTTGGGGCCAACGTCCTGACTTTC	CASSAIAAGVGANVLTF
TRBV10-2	TRBJ2-5	NA	few	TGCGCCAGCAGTAGTGAGGGGGGCGGCAGGGGTAAGGAGACCCAGTACTTC	CASSSEGGGRGKETQYF